This is a list of T cell receptor beta chains from one sample in a study of low-dose radiotherapy and immunotherapy resistance in tumors. TCRdb fed the reads into MiXCR, producing one record per CDR3 protein. In the table there are tens of thousands of distinct CDR3 sequences, roughly 20% of which are singletons. The sample here was PBMCs, taken after low-dose radiotherapy plus immunotherapy. These receptor sequences come from a female donor with ovarian cancer. Both conserved end residues are part of each CDR3. A D gene is named only where the DNA matches it firmly. Clone size is not always given. Where it is, it says once, few, many or a class for expanded clones.

TRBV12-3/TRBV12-4	NA	TRBJ1-3	TRBD1	CASSAGTVAGNTIYF	TGTGCCAGCAGTGCCGGGACAGTGGCTGGAAACACCATATATTTT
TRBV6-1	NA	TRBJ1-5	TRBD1	CASSAQTGGRQPQHF	TGTGCCAGCAGTGCCCAGACAGGGGGCAGGCAGCCCCAGCATTTT
TRBV29-1	many	TRBJ1-3	NA	CSVESLGNTIYF	TGCAGCGTCGAGTCACTTGGAAACACCATATATTTT
TRBV6-1	NA	TRBJ2-3	NA	CASQQSSIGTDTQYF	TGTGCCAGCCAGCAGTCGTCAATTGGGACAGATACGCAGTATTTT
TRBV6-8	NA	TRBJ1-1	TRBD1	CASRRQGPTEAFF	TGTGCCAGCAGAAGACAGGGTCCCACTGAAGCTTTCTTT
TRBV20-1	many	TRBJ2-7	NA	CSAPTGREQYF	TGCAGTGCCCCGACGGGTAGGGAGCAGTACTTC
TRBV28	many	TRBJ1-4	NA	CASSLDTDNEKLFF	TGTGCCAGCAGTTTAGATACAGACAATGAAAAACTGTTTTTT
TRBV6-2/TRBV6-3	many	TRBJ1-3	NA	CASSSTHGSGNTIYF	TGTGCCAGCAGTTCAACGCACGGCTCTGGAAACACCATATATTTT
TRBV7-2	many	TRBJ2-3	TRBD2	CASGGGSTDTQYF	TGTGCCAGCGGGGGGGGGAGCACAGATACGCAGTATTTT
TRBV15	NA	TRBJ2-4	NA	CATSRPPPAGALAQNIQYF	TGTGCCACCAGCAGACCACCGCCTGCAGGGGCCTTGGCTCAAAACATTCAGTACTTC
TRBV27	many	TRBJ2-1	NA	CAAGTARQTLDEQFF	TGTGCCGCCGGGACGGCGCGACAGACGTTAGATGAGCAGTTCTTC
TRBV24-1	NA	TRBJ1-5	NA	CATSVGSQPQHF	TGTGCCACCAGTGTCGGGAGTCAGCCCCAGCATTTT
TRBV6-1	many	TRBJ2-5	TRBD2	CASSATTSVETQYF	TGTGCCAGCAGTGCCACGACTAGCGTGGAGACCCAGTACTTC